This TCR beta chain was captured in a study of technical replicates of blood from a few donors. Measured with immunoSEQ multiplex PCR; TCRdb has only the in-frame clones, and not every one. The table has under 80,000 clones, 85% to 95% seen once. The CDR3 runs to 17 residues. Germline trimming cut 2 bases from V and 2 bases from J; bases unmatched to any gene: 7. Germline CDR1 and CDR2: MNHNS and SASEGT. Sequencing was carried out using T cells isolated from PBMCs. The sequence was collected from a human donor in good health. The chain couples TRBV6-1 to TRBJ2-3, with 10 positions matching TRBD2. CDR3: CASSEYVAGGPTDTQYF. CDR3 DNA: TGTGCCAGCAGTGAATACGTAGCGGGAGGCCCCACAGATACGCAGTATTTT.